This T cell receptor (beta chain) was observed in a study of cytomegalovirus exposure and HLA in healthy donors. This table comes from immunoSEQ multiplex PCR, and its TCRdb copy is limited to in-frame clones, with some not included. The data show tens of thousands of clones, around 95% seen once. With V trimmed by 5 bases and J by 5 bases, 12 bases remained unmatched. Germline V gives CDR1 SGHVS, CDR2 FNYEAQ. The CDR3 covers 15 residues. The sequence was collected from a young man in good health and CMV-seropositive. Sequences were obtained from PBMCs. The chain recombines TRBV7-6 with TRBJ2-7; 7 bases match TRBD2. DNA for the CDR3: TGTGCCAGCAGCATGCCCCTAGCGGCAATCGACGAGCAGTACTTC. This sequence encodes CASSMPLAAIDEQYF.